One sample yielded the 11 T cell receptor beta chains listed below, sequenced in a study of tumor-infiltrating lymphocytes in localized non-small cell lung cancer. Only in-frame clones appear in the TCRdb table, and some are missing; sequencing was by immunoSEQ multiplex PCR. This table holds several thousand clones, approximately 60% found once. Specimen: uninvolved lung tissue not adjacent to the tumor. The receptors here all came from a human donor with non-small cell lung cancer.

The rearrangement joins TRBV5-1 to TRBJ2-5; tentatively, D is TRBD1 (6 bases). With 4 bases removed from V and 2 bases from J, the gap between germline ends came to 12 bases. In germline, CDR1 is SGHRS, CDR2 YFSETQ. This CDR3 has 14 residues. As DNA, the CDR3 is TGCGCCAGCAGCCCAGGACAGATACAAGAGACCCAGTACTTC. Protein: CASSPGQIQETQYF.

The V gene is TRBV9, the J gene TRBJ2-7, with D possibly matching TRBD2 (7 bases). V lost 4 bases to trimming and J lost 2 bases, with 16 bases between them. CDR3 length: 15 amino acids. CDR1 and CDR2 from the germline V gene are SGDLS and YYNGEE. CDR3 loop: CASSPYLGGPYEQYF. The CDR3 coding sequence is TGTGCCAGCAGCCCATACCTGGGGGGGCCCTACGAGCAGTACTTC.

For the CDR3, the DNA is TGTGCCAGCAGCTTATGGCCCCCCAGGCGCACTGGCTACACCTTC. It specifies CASSLWPPRRTGYTF. The rearrangement uses TRBV7-6 and TRBJ1-2, with D unresolved. V was shortened by 2 bases and J by 7 bases, with 17 bases between the two germline ends. The CDR3 is made up of 15 amino acids. Germline CDR1 SGHVS, CDR2 FNYEAQ.

This clone showed up just a few times. The chain joins TRBV9 to TRBJ1-3, with a tentative D call TRBD1 (5 bases). This CDR3 contains 14 residues. Germline V gives CDR1 SGDLS, CDR2 YYNGEE. V was trimmed by 5 bases and J by 0 bases, leaving 9 bases between them. CDR3 DNA sequence: TGTGCCAGCAGTATAGACAGCTCTGGAAACACCATATATTTT. Encoded protein: CASSIDSSGNTIYF.

The chain joins TRBV4-1 to TRBJ1-6; D is undetermined. Looked up from germline, CDR1 is MGHRA and CDR2 is YSYEKL. Trimming cost V 0 bases and J 8 bases, with 8 bases left between them. This CDR3 is 14 amino acids long. In DNA, the CDR3 is TGCGCCAGCAGCCAAGAACCGGAGTATTCACCCCTCCACTTT. This encodes CASSQEPEYSPLHF.

This rearrangement joins TRBV30 to TRBJ2-2; 7 bases are a match to TRBD1. With V trimmed by 4 bases and J by 7 bases, 3 bases remained unmatched. The germline CDR1 and CDR2 sequences are GTSNPN and SVGIG (reference sequence). This CDR3 is built from 12 residues. The CDR3 sequence is CAWNRGGGELFF. The CDR3 DNA reads as TGTGCCTGGAACAGGGGCGGCGGGGAGCTGTTTTTT.

This clone was seen only a few times. V and J are TRBV5-1 and TRBJ2-5, with 11 bases matching TRBD2. Germline V lookup: CDR1 SGHRS, CDR2 YFSETQ. Trimming took 3 bases from V and 2 from J; bases not matched to a gene: 3. The CDR3 extends over 15 amino acids. CDR3 DNA: TGCGCCAGCAGCTCTAGCGGGGGGATACAAGAGACCCAGTACTTC. Translating gives CASSSSGGIQETQYF. The full variable domain, in which reference TRBV5-1 and TRBJ2-5 provide the parts outside the CDR3, is KAGVTQTPRYLIKTRGQQVTLSCSPISGHRSVSWYQQTPGQGLQFLFEYFSETQRNKGNFPGRFSGRQFSNSRSEMNVSTLELGDSALYLCASSSSGGIQETQYFGPGTRLLVL.

The rearrangement links TRBV9 to TRBJ2-4; maybe TRBD1 (8 bases). There are 15 residues in the CDR3. V was trimmed by 1 base and J by 9 bases, leaving 17 bases between them. Germline V gene lookup returns CDR1 SGDLS and CDR2 YYNGEE. The CDR3 coding sequence is TGTGCCAGCAGCGTACGTTCGACAGGGGAGGGCATTCAGTACTTC. It encodes CASSVRSTGEGIQYF.

The chain has TRBV19 and TRBJ2-7, with D unclear. Per the germline V gene, CDR1 is LNHDA and CDR2 is SQIVND (reference sequence). V dropped 5 bases and J dropped 4 bases, with 12 bases sitting between them. The CDR3 loop spans 13 amino acids. The CDR3 is CASSPNFGYEQYF. The CDR3 DNA reads as TGTGCCAGTAGTCCGAATTTCGGGTACGAGCAGTACTTC.

The V gene is TRBV4-2, the J gene TRBJ1-2, with TRBD1 matching over 10 bases. The V and J ends lost 3 bases and 7 bases, in that order; junction bases with no gene match: 2. The CDR3 loop spans 13 amino acids. The germline CDR1 and CDR2 sequences are LGHNA and YNFKEQ. The CDR3 spells CASSHGDRGGYTF. CDR3 nucleotides: TGTGCCAGCAGCCACGGGGACAGGGGTGGCTACACCTTC.

The chain is built from TRBV2 and TRBJ2-1, with 11 bases identical to TRBD2. V dropped 5 bases and J dropped 1; count of bases not matched to a gene: 7. Germline-derived CDR1 and CDR2 are SNHLY and FYNNEI. This CDR3 region has 17 residues. In DNA form, the CDR3 reads TGTGCCAGCAGTAGGGGTAGCGGGGGGGCGTCCTACAATGAGCAGTTCTTC. This codes for CASSRGSGGASYNEQFF.